This is a list of T cell receptor beta chains from one sample in a study of Ad26.COV2.S vaccination and SARS-CoV-2 variants. The repertoire was sequenced with immunoSEQ multiplex PCR; TCRdb's copy has only in-frame clones and lacks some. Of about 440,000 clones listed, about nine tenths are singletons. Sequenced here: peripheral blood, sampled in a trial of Ad26.COV2.S vaccine versus placebo. These receptors all come from a person aged 18 to 59 who received the Ad26.COV2.S COVID-19 vaccine or a placebo. Both conserved end residues are part of each CDR3.

j_gene,v_gene,CDR3aa
TRBJ2-5,TRBV3-1/TRBV3-2,CASSRGETQYF
TRBJ2-7,TRBV10-3,CAISEAGTSYEQYF
TRBJ2-7,TRBV5-1,CASSLAGRPSAYF
TRBJ1-2,TRBV15,CATSSRGRGYTF
TRBJ2-1,TRBV5-1,CASSTDPTYNEQFF
TRBJ1-4,TRBV2,CASSDSGVNEKLFF
TRBJ2-3,TRBV7-9,CASSLGDSYTDTQYF
TRBJ1-2,TRBV29-1,CSVLGQGVFYGYTF
TRBJ1-5,TRBV18,CASSPPHRDSNQPQHF
TRBJ2-7,TRBV2,CASSGSGIGSGEQYF
TRBJ2-1,TRBV19,CASSKYNEQFF
TRBJ2-5,TRBV2,CASRGTSQETQYF
TRBJ2-1,TRBV28,CASSLTELRDNEQFF
TRBJ2-5,TRBV5-5,CASSLETNQETQYF
TRBJ2-1,TRBV5-6,CASLPSAYSYNEQFF
TRBJ2-3,TRBV3-1/TRBV3-2,CASNPGTGETDTQYF
TRBJ1-3,TRBV6-5,CASQRVQHSGNTIYF
TRBJ1-2,TRBV7-9,CASSPRYRGASYGYTF
TRBJ1-6,TRBV7-9,CASSEDRGLAPLHF
TRBJ2-5,TRBV5-1,CASSSSGTSGRAQETQYF
TRBJ1-1,TRBV28,CASSSGGTIEAFF
TRBJ1-1,TRBV28,CASSNPLGTEAFF
TRBJ1-2,TRBV19,CASSMGQGSQDYGYTF
TRBJ1-5,TRBV27,CASTRAGGNQPQHF
TRBJ2-3,TRBV9,CASSVGGREALIPDTQYF
TRBJ2-1,TRBV7-9,CASRRGGQVESLGNNEQFF
TRBJ2-1,TRBV19,CASSPEGDEQFF
TRBJ1-4,TRBV29-1,CSGPFDRGLFEKLFF
TRBJ1-1,TRBV6-5,CATYRGENTEAFF
TRBJ2-5,TRBV5-4,CASSFGRAAGQETQYF
TRBJ2-5,TRBV10-2,CASKVGGPQETQYF
TRBJ1-4,TRBV7-3,CASSLTLGEKLFF
TRBJ2-1,TRBV4-2,CASSPGKNRQWNEQFF
TRBJ2-5,TRBV3-1/TRBV3-2,CASSQDLTGFGQETQYF
TRBJ2-1,TRBV29-1,CSVEGTSGSPQWDEQFF
TRBJ2-2,TRBV5-8,CASSSQGLRAGELFF
TRBJ1-1,TRBV12-5,CASAGVGNTEAFF
TRBJ2-7,TRBV6-2/TRBV6-3,CASSYWAGAYEQYF
TRBJ2-5,TRBV28,CASRTDRGPQETQYF
TRBJ2-7,TRBV11-3,CASSTTSGTEQYF
TRBJ1-2,TRBV27,CASSATGVNYGYTF
TRBJ1-1,TRBV18,CASSPPQRTEAFF
TRBJ2-1,TRBV4-2,CASSPGAGGNNNEQFF
TRBJ2-7,TRBV2,CASRGHGENEQYF
TRBJ2-1,TRBV5-1,CASSLRGNSGNEQFF
TRBJ1-1,TRBV6-5,CASSKAGTNTEAFF
TRBJ1-4,TRBV4-3,CTSSQGPGQEDSNEKLFF
TRBJ2-1,TRBV12-3/TRBV12-4,CASSFGQYNEQFF
TRBJ1-5,TRBV20-1,CSASKGSNQPQHF
TRBJ1-4,TRBV5-3,CARSLRQGAGEKLFF
TRBJ2-1,TRBV7-9,CASSLTLAANEQFF
TRBJ2-1,TRBV24-1,CATSDPGTSGKGTYNEQFF
TRBJ2-5,TRBV5-4,CASSLTGGAQSETQYF
TRBJ2-7,TRBV7-6,CASSPGTGFSYEQYF
TRBJ2-7,TRBV27,CASSFHEGYEQYF